One and the same sample provided the 17 T cell receptor beta chains below, sequenced in a study of vaccination and CD4 T cells after COVID-19. Sequenced with the Oncomine TCR Beta short-read assay was DNA taken from cultured CD4+ T cells. Using its own MiXCR run on the PCR reads, TCRdb lists one record per CDR3 protein. The sample consists of 20,000 or so distinct CDR3 sequences, 48% of them appearing once. Treatment meaning: roughly 10-day PBMC culture with coronavirus spike peptide pools or control peptides (ViraFEST assay). Their antigens are not known. This specimen consisted of CD4+ T cells from blood, cultured in vitro, obtained after SARS-CoV-2 vaccination. The origin of the receptors is a human donor who had recovered from COVID-19.

There are a few counts of this clonotype. V and J are TRBV6-5 and TRBJ2-5; 8 bases match TRBD2. V gave up 0 bases and J gave up 5 bases; unmatched junction bases: 11. This CDR3 comprises 17 residues. In germline, CDR1 is MNHEY, CDR2 SVGAGI. CDR3 nucleotide sequence: TGTGCCAGCAGTTACTCGGTGGTTAGCGGGACCCGGGAGACCCAGTACTTC. It encodes CASSYSVVSGTRETQYF.

A few counts support this clonotype. The CDR3 sequence: CATSGVGLAGGTDTQYF. DNA of the CDR3: TGTGCCACCAGTGGGGTAGGACTAGCGGGGGGCACAGATACGCAGTATTTT. J is TRBJ2-3 and V is TRBV24-1; 13 nucleotides align to TRBD2. Germline CDR1 and CDR2: KGHDR and SFDVKD. V lost 5 bases to trimming and J lost 1 base; unmatched junction nucleotides: 5. This CDR3 has 17 amino acids.

The chain joins TRBV28 to TRBJ1-5; maybe TRBD1 (5 bases). CDR1 and CDR2 from the germline V gene are MDHEN and SYDVKM. The CDR3 has 16 residues. V lost 3 bases, J lost 3 bases, and 15 bases lay in between. CDR3 sequence (DNA): TGTGCCAGCAGTTTCTCGAGGGGCCAATTCAATCAGCCCCAGCATTTT. Translating it yields CASSFSRGQFNQPQHF.

This sequence joins TRBV19 and TRBJ1-5; tentative D call: TRBD1 (5 bases). CDR3 size: 15 residues. The germline CDR1 and CDR2 sequences are LNHDA and SQIVND (reference sequence). V lost 6 bases and J 0 bases, leaving 12 bases between the germline ends. Here the CDR3 DNA reads TGTGCCAGTAGATTGGGACGGATTAGCAATCAGCCCCAGCATTTT. This gives the protein CASRLGRISNQPQHF. Supplemented by reference TRBV19 and TRBJ1-5, the full variable domain reads DGGITQSPKYLFRKEGQNVTLSCEQNLNHDAMYWYRQDPGQGLRLIYYSQIVNDFQKGDIAEGYSVSREKKESFPLTVTSAQKNPTAFYLCASRLGRISNQPQHFGDGTRLSIL.

The CDR3 coding sequence is TGTGCCAGCAGTTTAACAGGGGACTATGGCTACACCTTC. Its translation: CASSLTGDYGYTF. This chain links TRBV28 with TRBJ1-2, with 7 nucleotides matching TRBD1. The J segment lost 3 bases and the V segment lost 2 bases, leaving 0 bases of the junction unmatched. Germline V CDR1 and CDR2: MDHEN, SYDVKM. CDR3 length equals 13 residues.

J is TRBJ2-1 and V is TRBV20-1; 11 bases are a match to TRBD2. Trimming at V came to 0 bases and at J to 8 bases, leaving 9 bases not matched to a gene. The CDR3 spans 16 residues. Germline values: CDR1 DFQATT, CDR2 SNEGSKA (reference sequence). This chain's CDR3 is CSARDSASGGWYEQFF. In DNA form, the CDR3 reads TGCAGTGCTAGAGATTCGGCTAGCGGGGGGTGGTATGAGCAGTTCTTC.

This chain uses TRBV19 with TRBJ1-5; D is unclear. CDR1 and CDR2 from the germline V gene are LNHDA and SQIVND (reference sequence). The V end lost 6 bases, the J end lost 3 bases, and 12 bases lay between the germline ends. The CDR3 length is 14 residues. The CDR3 region is CASSSMVPNQPQHF. The CDR3 DNA follows: TGTGCCAGTAGCTCCATGGTTCCCAATCAGCCCCAGCATTTT.

The chain links TRBV6-5 to TRBJ2-7; maybe TRBD1 (5 bases). Germline V CDR1 and CDR2: MNHEY, SVGAGI. The CDR3 is 13 amino acids. V lost 4 bases, J lost 1 base, and 8 bases lay in between. CDR3 nucleotide sequence: TGTGCCAGCAGTTTTGCAGGGTCCTACGAGCAGTACTTC. Translated, it gives CASSFAGSYEQYF.

This chain joins TRBV20-1 and TRBJ2-1; D remains unclear. V gave up 4 bases and J gave up 5 bases, with 21 bases separating them. Germline values: CDR1 DFQATT, CDR2 SNEGSKA (reference sequence). The CDR3 runs 16 residues. CDR3 in amino acids: CSAIMSSARTHNEQFF. Here the CDR3 DNA reads TGCAGTGCTATAATGTCCAGCGCCCGAACTCACAATGAGCAGTTCTTC.

This clonotype was counted a few times. The gene calls are TRBV4-1 and TRBJ1-6; TRBD1 aligns across 7 bases. This CDR3 comprises 15 residues. V lost 3 bases to trimming and J lost 5 bases; unmatched junction nucleotides: 4. Germline CDR1 MGHRA, CDR2 YSYEKL. The CDR3 DNA follows: TGCGCCAGCAGCCATGCAGGACAGGATAATTCACCCCTCCACTTT. It specifies CASSHAGQDNSPLHF.

CDR3 protein: CASSLNGGGTDTQYF. CDR3 in DNA: TGTGCCAGCAGCTTAAACGGCGGGGGCACAGATACGCAGTATTTT. V usage is TRBV7-3 and J usage is TRBJ2-3; D possibly corresponds to TRBD2 (6 bases). The CDR3 covers 15 residues. Germline V gives CDR1 SGHTA, CDR2 FQGTGA. V lost 1 base, J lost 1 base, and 9 bases lay in between.

The chain carries TRBV20-1 and TRBJ2-7, with D possibly matching TRBD1 (5 bases). Between the trimmed V and J ends, which lost 3 bases and 2 bases, there was a span of 17 bases. The CDR3 extends over 15 amino acids. Germline V gives CDR1 DFQATT, CDR2 SNEGSKA (reference sequence). The CDR3: CSASTKTEPPYEQYF. The CDR3 bases are TGCAGTGCTAGTACAAAGACAGAACCGCCCTACGAGCAGTACTTC.

The rearrangement links TRBV19 to TRBJ1-6; D not certain. The V end lost 4 bases, the J end lost 7 bases, and 14 bases lay between the germline ends. The CDR3 covers 15 residues. Germline V gene sequence: CDR1 LNHDA, CDR2 SQIVND (reference sequence). The CDR3 region has the DNA TGTGCCAGTAGTACTTTGGACGCGCGGAATTCACCCCTCCACTTT. It yields the protein CASSTLDARNSPLHF.

V and J are TRBV7-6 and TRBJ1-4; D not certain. The CDR3 is 12 residues long. V lost 1 base to trimming and J lost 8 bases, with 5 bases between them. Germline CDR1 SGHVS, CDR2 FNYEAQ. CDR3 residues: CASSLVGEKLFF. In DNA, the CDR3 is TGTGCCAGCAGCTTAGTTGGGGAAAAACTGTTTTTT.

The V call is TRBV5-4, the J call TRBJ2-5; no firm D call. The CDR3 loop spans 13 amino acids. Deletions cut 4 bases from V and 3 bases from J, with 10 bases between. Germline assignment: CDR1 SGHNT and CDR2 YYREEE (reference sequence). This CDR3 is CASSGPEKETQYF. CDR3 DNA sequence: TGTGCCAGCAGCGGACCGGAGAAAGAGACCCAGTACTTC.

The genes are TRBV6-1 and TRBJ2-5, with 15 bases aligning to TRBD2. This CDR3 is built from 16 residues. The V gene end was trimmed by 8 bases and the J gene end by 5 bases; junction bases not matched to a gene: 9. Germline values: CDR1 MNHNS, CDR2 SASEGT. CDR3: CASSVGTSGGRETQYF. The CDR3 DNA follows: TGTGCCAGCTCAGTCGGGACTAGCGGGGGGAGGGAGACCCAGTACTTC.

J is TRBJ2-1 and V is TRBV11-2; 11 bases line up with TRBD2. Trimming removed 4 bases from V and 0 bases from J; junction bases left unmatched: 5. Germline V gene data show CDR1 as SGHAT and CDR2 as FQNNGV. This CDR3 spans 17 amino acids. The CDR3 DNA follows: TGTGCCAGCAGCTCCACTAGCGGGAGTACCTCCTACAATGAGCAGTTCTTC. Translating it yields CASSSTSGSTSYNEQFF.